The 32 T cell receptor beta chains below were found in one sample sequenced in a study of control samples from healthy donors and cancer patients. Sequencing was performed with immunoSEQ multiplex PCR; in TCRdb, only in-frame clones are kept and a portion is missing. The table has about 98,000 clones, roughly 83% seen once. The sequencing sample was made of blood. The receptors shown here come from a woman in her 30s in good health.

The gene calls are TRBV21-1 and TRBJ1-3. TRBV21-1 is described as a pseudogene. This CDR3 has 11 amino acids. The CDR3 sequence is CASSLGNTIYF. The CDR3 coding sequence is TGTGCCAGCAGCCTTGGAAACACCATATATTTT.

The genes are TRBV10-1 and TRBJ1-2; tentative D call: TRBD1 (6 bases). From germline, CDR1 is WNHNN and CDR2 SYGVQD (reference sequence). This CDR3 comprises 12 residues. Trimming shortened V by 8 bases and J by 8 bases, and 15 bases separated the two germline ends. The DNA for the CDR3 is TGCGCCAGCCGAGACAGGATGTGGGGCTACACCTTC. Protein sequence: CASRDRMWGYTF.

This chain links TRBV6-5 with TRBJ2-2; 9 nucleotides agree with TRBD1. Unmatched junction bases numbered 6, after V lost 6 bases and J lost 4 bases. Germline V gives CDR1 MNHEY, CDR2 SVGAGI. The CDR3 loop spans 15 amino acids. The CDR3 sequence is CASRKGQGLTGELFF. The CDR3 DNA reads as TGTGCCAGCAGGAAGGGACAGGGTCTCACCGGGGAGCTGTTTTTT.

The V and J genes are TRBV7-6 and TRBJ2-6; D uncertain. Germline CDR1 and CDR2: SGHVS and FNYEAQ. V lost 5 bases and J 5 bases, leaving 19 bases between the germline ends. The CDR3 has 17 residues. This CDR3 reads CASSPQVGSTRANVLTF. The DNA of the CDR3 is TGTGCCAGCAGCCCCCAGGTCGGCTCCACTAGGGCCAACGTCCTGACTTTC.

The chain employs TRBV7-8 and TRBJ1-1; the D gene is possibly TRBD1 (6 bases). The CDR3 covers 13 residues. Trimming took off 5 bases at V and 1 base at J, with 8 bases between the two ends. Germline V gene data show CDR1 as SGHVS and CDR2 as FQNEAQ. The CDR3 DNA follows: TGTGCCAGCAGCCGACAGGAGAACACTGAAGCTTTCTTT. This sequence encodes CASSRQENTEAFF.

The J gene is TRBJ1-1, the V gene TRBV7-8, with 8 bases lining up with TRBD1. After removal of 4 bases from V and 1 base from J, the junction contained 5 bases not matched to a gene. Germline loops: CDR1 SGHVS, CDR2 FQNEAQ. The length of the CDR3 is 15 residues. The CDR3 sequence: CASSSRQGTNTEAFF. DNA of the CDR3: TGTGCCAGCAGCTCTAGACAGGGGACGAACACTGAAGCTTTCTTT.

The chain recombines TRBV18 with TRBJ2-7; 8 bases agree with TRBD1. Germline V lookup: CDR1 KGHSH, CDR2 LQKENI. With 2 bases clipped from V and 6 bases from J, the junction kept 3 bases outside the gene matches. This CDR3 has 13 amino acids. CDR3 sequence reads: CASSPKDRGEQYF. The CDR3 DNA reads as TGTGCCAGCTCACCAAAAGACAGGGGCGAGCAGTACTTC. Full variable domain (remainder filled in from reference TRBV18 and TRBJ2-7): NAGVMQNPRHLVRRRGQEARLRCSPMKGHSHVYWYRQLPEEGLKFMVYLQKENIIDESGMPKERFSAEFPKEGPSILRIQQVVRGDSAAYFCASSPKDRGEQYFGPGTRLTVT.

The V gene is TRBV3-1 (or the pseudogene TRBV3-2), the J gene TRBJ1-2; tentative D call: TRBD1 (6 bases). From germline, CDR1 is LGHDT and CDR2 YNNKEL (reference sequence). V was clipped by 6 bases and J by 8 bases, with 22 bases between them. The CDR3 covers 15 residues. Here the CDR3 reads CASSQRHGQSGGYTF. CDR3 bases: TGTGCCAGCAGTCAGAGACATGGACAGTCTGGCGGCTACACCTTC.

This clone was picked up many times. The chain recombines TRBV10-1 with TRBJ1-1; D is ambiguous. Between the trimmed V and J ends, which lost 11 bases and 1 base, there was a span of 8 bases. This CDR3 region has 11 residues. Germline V lookup: CDR1 WNHNN, CDR2 SYGVQD (reference sequence). CDR3 nucleotides: TGCGCCCCCATGTGGAACACTGAAGCTTTCTTT. Translation: CAPMWNTEAFF.

V gene TRBV11-2 combines with J gene TRBJ1-1, with D possibly TRBD1 on 6 matching bases. Germline V gene data show CDR1 as SGHAT and CDR2 as FQNNGV. This CDR3 is 14 amino acids long. The V end was cut by 4 bases, the J end by 5 bases, with 14 bases between. The chain's CDR3 is CASSSILRGTEAFF. In DNA, the CDR3 is TGTGCCAGCAGCTCAATACTTAGGGGGACTGAAGCTTTCTTT.

The genes are TRBV6-5 and TRBJ1-3; a possible D gene is TRBD1 (6 bases). V lost 0 bases, J lost 1 base, and 10 bases lay in between. The CDR3 length is 16 residues. Germline values: CDR1 MNHEY, CDR2 SVGAGI. CDR3 sequence: CASSYSQGISGNTIYF. For the CDR3, the DNA is TGTGCCAGCAGTTACTCCCAGGGGATTTCTGGAAACACCATATATTTT.

The rearrangement joins TRBV5-1 to TRBJ2-1; 8 bases match TRBD1. Germline V CDR1 and CDR2: SGHRS, YFSETQ. The CDR3 contains 16 residues. J gave up 3 bases and V 0 bases, and 5 bases lay outside the gene matches. The CDR3 bases are TGCGCCAGCAGCTTGGTAGGACAGGGAATCTACAATGAGCAGTTCTTC. Encoded protein: CASSLVGQGIYNEQFF. Supplemented by reference TRBV5-1 and TRBJ2-1, the full variable domain reads KAGVTQTPRYLIKTRGQQVTLSCSPISGHRSVSWYQQTPGQGLQFLFEYFSETQRNKGNFPGRFSGRQFSNSRSEMNVSTLELGDSALYLCASSLVGQGIYNEQFFGPGTRLTVL.

J is TRBJ2-7 and V is TRBV19; D unclear. The CDR3 contains 14 residues. Germline V CDR1 and CDR2: LNHDA, SQIVND (reference sequence). V was cut by 2 bases and J by 7 bases, with 15 bases left in between. CDR3 sequence: CASSITLSTVEQYF. The DNA of the CDR3 is TGTGCCAGTAGTATAACGCTATCGACGGTTGAGCAGTACTTC. Complete variable domain (other parts from reference TRBV19 and TRBJ2-7): DGGITQSPKYLFRKEGQNVTLSCEQNLNHDAMYWYRQDPGQGLRLIYYSQIVNDFQKGDIAEGYSVSREKKESFPLTVTSAQKNPTAFYLCASSITLSTVEQYFGPGTRLTVT.

The gene calls are TRBV3-1 (or the pseudogene TRBV3-2) and TRBJ1-2, with TRBD1 as a possible D gene (5 bases). Trimming stripped 2 bases from V and 2 bases from J, with 9 bases between. The CDR3 is 14 residues long. The germline gives CDR1 LGHDT, CDR2 YNNKEL (reference sequence). The CDR3 loop is CASSQRGVNYGYTF. CDR3 nucleotide sequence: TGTGCCAGCAGCCAACGGGGGGTAAACTATGGCTACACCTTC.

The chain links TRBV15 to TRBJ2-5, with TRBD1 as a possible D gene (6 bases). With 0 bases removed from V and 2 bases from J, the gap between germline ends came to 7 bases. The germline V gene encodes CDR1 LNHNV and CDR2 YYDKDF (reference sequence). This CDR3 spans 14 amino acids. The CDR3 reads CATSREGGQETQYF. The CDR3 DNA reads as TGTGCCACCAGCAGAGAAGGGGGACAAGAGACCCAGTACTTC.

This clone was found once. The rearrangement uses TRBV9 and TRBJ2-1; TRBD2 matches at 15 bases. The V and J ends lost 4 bases and 7 bases, in that order; junction bases with no gene match: 6. This CDR3 is 16 amino acids long. Germline-derived CDR1 and CDR2 are SGDLS and YYNGEE. The CDR3 protein is CASSPQGLAGGNEQFF. For the CDR3, the DNA is TGTGCCAGCAGCCCGCAGGGACTAGCGGGGGGTAATGAGCAGTTCTTC. The complete variable domain, with remaining parts taken from reference TRBV9 and TRBJ2-1, reads DSGVTQTPKHLITATGQRVTLRCSPRSGDLSVYWYQQSLDQGLQFLIQYYNGEERAKGNILERFSAQQFPDLHSELNLSSLELGDSALYFCASSPQGLAGGNEQFFGPGTRLTVL.

The chain couples TRBV7-9 to TRBJ1-4; D unclear. The CDR3 contains 15 residues. Trimming removed 2 bases from V and 5 bases from J, with 12 bases in between. Germline lookup yields CDR1 SEHNR and CDR2 FQNEAQ (reference sequence). The CDR3 coding sequence is TGTGCCAGCAGCTTAAGGGCGGGCGGAAATGAAAAACTGTTTTTT. Translation: CASSLRAGGNEKLFF. The complete variable domain, with remaining parts taken from reference TRBV7-9 and TRBJ1-4, reads DTGVSQNPRHKITKRGQNVTFRCDPISEHNRLYWYRQTLGQGPEFLTYFQNEAQLEKSRLLSDRFSAERPKGSFSTLEIQRTEQGDSAMYLCASSLRAGGNEKLFFGSGTQLSVL.

This sequence joins TRBV2 and TRBJ1-1; 7 nucleotides align to TRBD1. Looked up from germline, CDR1 is SNHLY and CDR2 is FYNNEI. V gave up 6 bases and J gave up 1 base; unmatched junction bases: 5. The CDR3 length is 14 residues. CDR3 loop: CASRNRQGNTEAFF. The CDR3 nucleotides read TGTGCCAGCAGGAACCGACAGGGGAACACTGAAGCTTTCTTT.

This CDR3 is CASSLPGLAGTDTQYF. CDR3 coding DNA: TGTGCCAGCAGCCTCCCGGGACTAGCGGGCACAGATACGCAGTATTTT. V usage is TRBV11-2 and J usage is TRBJ2-3; 11 positions match TRBD2. The germline V gene encodes CDR1 SGHAT and CDR2 FQNNGV. The CDR3 sequence is 16 residues long. V shed 5 bases, J shed 1 base, and the junction held 5 bases outside the gene matches. Full variable domain (missing parts from reference TRBV11-2 and TRBJ2-3): EAGVAQSPRYKIIEKRQSVAFWCNPISGHATLYWYQQILGQGPKLLIQFQNNGVVDDSQLPKDRFSAERLKGVDSTLKIQPAKLEDSAVYLCASSLPGLAGTDTQYFGPGTRLTVL.

J is TRBJ2-2 and V is TRBV12-3 or TRBV12-4; perhaps TRBD2 as D (6 bases). V was cut by 6 bases and J by 6 bases, with 8 bases left in between. There are 12 residues in the CDR3. The CDR3 spells CASRGEAGELFF. Here the CDR3 DNA reads TGTGCCAGCAGGGGGGAGGCCGGGGAGCTGTTTTTT.

The chain carries TRBV6-5 and TRBJ1-1, with D perhaps TRBD1 (6 bases). This CDR3 is 15 amino acids long. Trimming took 3 bases from V and 4 from J, leaving 15 bases between them. Germline V CDR1 and CDR2: MNHEY, SVGAGI. This CDR3 reads CASSYFGGRSTEAFF. The CDR3 region has the DNA TGTGCCAGCAGTTATTTTGGGGGCCGGAGCACTGAAGCTTTCTTT.

J is TRBJ1-6 and V is TRBV2, with D unresolved. The CDR3 runs to 11 residues. V was cut by 4 bases and J by 7 bases, with 2 bases left in between. Germline-derived CDR1 and CDR2 are SNHLY and FYNNEI. This CDR3 is CASSGNSPLHF. CDR3 nucleotides: TGTGCCAGCAGTGGGAATTCACCCCTCCACTTT.

This clone showed up many times. The rearrangement joins TRBV11-2 to TRBJ2-5; 8 nucleotides line up with TRBD2. Germline V lookup: CDR1 SGHAT, CDR2 FQNNGV. Trimming took 3 bases from V and 7 from J; bases not matched to a gene: 1. This CDR3 spans 12 amino acids. Here the CDR3 DNA reads TGTGCCAGCAGCTTCCGGGAGGGGACCCAGTACTTC. This codes for CASSFREGTQYF.

The rearrangement uses TRBV5-4 and TRBJ2-3; 12 bases map to TRBD1. Germline trimming cut 4 bases from V and 3 bases from J; bases unmatched to any gene: 6. Germline V CDR1 and CDR2: SGHNT, YYREEE (reference sequence). The CDR3 contains 16 residues. The CDR3 protein is CASSDGDRGRTDTQYF. CDR3 coding DNA: TGTGCCAGCAGCGACGGGGACAGGGGGCGTACAGATACGCAGTATTTT.

The chain has TRBV6-1 and TRBJ1-2; possible D gene TRBD1, 6 bases. CDR3 length: 13 amino acids. Germline CDR1 MNHNS, CDR2 SASEGT. The V end was cut by 3 bases, the J end by 5 bases, with 10 bases between. The CDR3 region has the DNA TGTGCCAGCAGTGAGAACAGGGTGTATGGCTACACCTTC. This sequence encodes CASSENRVYGYTF.

The table lists this clone with a few counts. The chain joins TRBV27 to TRBJ1-6; D gene unclear. Looked up from germline, CDR1 is MNHEY and CDR2 is SMNVEV (reference sequence). The CDR3 sequence is 12 residues long. The V and J ends lost 4 bases and 7 bases respectively, with 5 bases between them. The CDR3 here is CASSSWNSPLHF. CDR3 bases: TGTGCCAGCAGTTCTTGGAATTCACCCCTCCACTTT.

The CDR3 DNA follows: TGCGCCAGCAGCCAAGAAGCCACCCAGGGCGGGGAGCTGTTTTTT. It translates to CASSQEATQGGELFF. The chain uses TRBV4-3 and TRBJ2-2; TRBD1 might be the D (5 bases). The CDR3 is 15 amino acids. Germline CDR1 reads LGHNA; CDR2 reads YSLEER. V lost 0 bases to trimming and J lost 7 bases, with 12 bases between them.

J is TRBJ1-3 and V is TRBV30, with no clear D. V was pared by 4 bases and J by 1 base, with 11 bases between. The CDR3 runs 14 residues. Germline CDR1 and CDR2: GTSNPN and SVGIG (reference sequence). The chain's CDR3 is CAWTDGNSGNTIYF. CDR3 coding DNA: TGTGCCTGGACCGACGGGAATTCTGGAAACACCATATATTTT.

The rearrangement joins TRBV30 to TRBJ2-3; TRBD2 aligns across 11 bases. Germline-derived CDR1 and CDR2 are GTSNPN and SVGIG (reference sequence). The length of the CDR3 is 15 residues. The V and J ends lost 0 bases and 7 bases, in that order; junction bases with no gene match: 6. CDR3 bases: TGTGCCTGGAGTGTCGGCCTAGCGGGGGGCTATACGCAGTATTTT. Translating it yields CAWSVGLAGGYTQYF. The full variable domain, rest sourced from reference TRBV30 and TRBJ2-3, is SQTIHQWPATLVQPVGSPLSLECTVEGTSNPNLYWYRQAAGRGLQLLFYSVGIGQISSEVPQNLSASRPQDRQFILSSKKLLLSDSGFYLCAWSVGLAGGYTQYFGPGTRLTVL.

This clone was seen a single time. The chain recombines TRBV19 with TRBJ2-6, with 8 bases aligning to TRBD1. The V segment lost 6 bases and the J segment 0 bases; nucleotides outside the gene matches: 10. There are 18 residues in the CDR3. CDR1 is LNHDA and CDR2 is SQIVND in the germline V gene (reference sequence). The CDR3 protein is CASRTGDRLFSGANVLTF. In nucleotides, the CDR3 is TGTGCCAGTAGGACGGGGGACAGGCTGTTCTCTGGGGCCAACGTCCTGACTTTC. Full variable domain (missing parts from reference TRBV19 and TRBJ2-6): DGGITQSPKYLFRKEGQNVTLSCEQNLNHDAMYWYRQDPGQGLRLIYYSQIVNDFQKGDIAEGYSVSREKKESFPLTVTSAQKNPTAFYLCASRTGDRLFSGANVLTFGAGSRLTVL.

The V gene is TRBV2, the J gene TRBJ2-1; D perhaps matches TRBD2 (5 bases). Per the germline V gene, CDR1 is SNHLY and CDR2 is FYNNEI. V was cut by 5 bases and J by 3 bases, with 11 bases left in between. This CDR3 has 14 amino acids. CDR3 in amino acids: CASSRVEGYNEQFF. The CDR3 DNA reads TGTGCCAGCAGTCGGGTTGAGGGCTACAATGAGCAGTTCTTC.

The chain couples TRBV19 to TRBJ2-1; the D call may be TRBD1 or TRBD2 (5 bases each). The germline V gene encodes CDR1 LNHDA and CDR2 SQIVND (reference sequence). The CDR3 has 15 residues. The V end was cut by 3 bases, the J end by 0 bases, with 9 bases between. The CDR3 coding sequence is TGTGCCAGTAGTATTGAGGGGAGCTCCTACAATGAGCAGTTCTTC. This gives the protein CASSIEGSSYNEQFF. Based on the CDR3 plus reference TRBV19 and TRBJ2-1, the full variable domain is DGGITQSPKYLFRKEGQNVTLSCEQNLNHDAMYWYRQDPGQGLRLIYYSQIVNDFQKGDIAEGYSVSREKKESFPLTVTSAQKNPTAFYLCASSIEGSSYNEQFFGPGTRLTVL.